The 3 T cell receptor beta chains given below trace back to one sample, sequenced in a study of identical twins (dated by TCRdb to the mid-2010s). Library preparation employed 5' RACE. Reads for this sample came from an Illumina HiSeq 2000. Through fastp at Q25 and MiXCR, TCRdb rebuilt clones from the public reads, retaining in-frame beta chains. CDR3 protein sequences are deduplicated, and each keeps its most common genes and DNA. The sample has about 240,000 distinct CDR3 sequences on record, over 9.5% of them singletons. The biggest ten clones account for less than 12% of the sample. The sequencing sample was made of memory T cells sorted from blood. This specimen's cell subset or site label, per the study, means: CD45RO+ enriched T cells. Receptors originate from a man aged 50-59 years in good health.

This clonotype was recorded at least ten times. This chain joins TRBV5-1 and TRBJ1-2; 8 bases fit TRBD1. The CDR3 runs to 13 residues. With 7 bases clipped from V and 4 bases from J, the junction kept 6 bases outside the gene matches. Per the germline V gene, CDR1 is SGHRS and CDR2 is YFSETQ. CDR3 sequence reads: CASGDRGVYGYTF. The CDR3 nucleotides read TGCGCCAGCGGCGACAGGGGTGTCTATGGCTACACCTTC.

This clonotype turned up a few times. The V call is TRBV24-1, the J call TRBJ1-5; tentative D call: TRBD1 (6 bases). The CDR3 is made up of 15 amino acids. The V end lost 7 bases, the J end lost 3 bases, and 15 bases lay between the germline ends. Germline values: CDR1 KGHDR, CDR2 SFDVKD. CDR3 residues: CATSRYGGPNQPQHF. Written as DNA, the CDR3 is TGTGCCACCAGCCGATACGGGGGGCCCAATCAGCCCCAGCATTTT.

This clonotype was found a few times. The chain is built from TRBV6-2 or TRBV6-3 and TRBJ2-2, with a tentative D call TRBD2 (5 bases). The CDR3 loop spans 13 amino acids. Germline values: CDR1 MNHEY, CDR2 SVGEGT. Trimming shortened V by 0 bases and J by 6 bases, and 5 bases separated the two germline ends. CDR3 amino acids: CASSYSAAGELFF. In nucleotides, the CDR3 is TGTGCCAGCAGTTACTCAGCGGCCGGGGAGCTGTTTTTT.